Following are 15 T cell receptor beta chains from one sample sequenced in a study of control samples from healthy donors and cancer patients. TCRdb's table, derived via immunoSEQ multiplex PCR, lists solely in-frame clones and lacks some. There are around 63,000 clones in the sample; approximately 87% occur only once, and 2% to 2.5% lies in the top ten. The specimen was PBMCs. These receptors all come from a woman aged 45-59 years with head and neck cancer.

The rearrangement uses TRBV2 and TRBJ2-3; TRBD2 matches at 9 bases. Germline CDR1 SNHLY, CDR2 FYNNEI. V was clipped by 7 bases and J by 4 bases; unmatched bases: 12. The CDR3 sequence is 16 residues long. CDR3 nucleotide sequence: TGTGCCAGCACCGTCCGGCCTAGCGGGACTGCAGATACGCAGTATTTT. This encodes CASTVRPSGTADTQYF.

The chain links TRBV19 to TRBJ2-7; tentatively, D is TRBD1 or TRBD2 (5 bases each). The CDR3 has 16 residues. Trimming took off 5 bases at V and 1 base at J, with 18 bases between the two ends. Germline assignment: CDR1 LNHDA and CDR2 SQIVND (reference sequence). The CDR3 DNA reads as TGTGCCAGTAGTGGGGACCGCCGCAAGGGTTCCTACGAGCAGTACTTC. It translates to CASSGDRRKGSYEQYF.

This chain uses TRBV4-2 with TRBJ1-5; D is unclear. V shed 4 bases and J shed 0 bases, with 16 bases lying between them. CDR3 length equals 17 residues. Germline CDR1 reads LGHNA; CDR2 reads YNFKEQ. This chain's CDR3 is CASSPTTTLYSNQPQHF. The DNA for the CDR3 is TGTGCCAGCAGCCCGACGACGACCCTATATAGCAATCAGCCCCAGCATTTT.

The chain has TRBV13 and TRBJ2-3; a possible D gene is TRBD2 (7 bases). V lost 2 bases and J 0 bases, leaving 12 bases between the germline ends. CDR3 length equals 16 residues. Germline V gene sequence: CDR1 PRHDT, CDR2 FYEKMQ (reference sequence). The CDR3: CASSLTAGASTDTQYF. The CDR3 nucleotides read TGTGCCAGCAGCTTAACCGCGGGGGCCAGCACAGATACGCAGTATTTT. Full variable domain (rest looked up from reference TRBV13 and TRBJ2-3): AAGVIQSPRHLIKEKRETATLKCYPIPRHDTVYWYQQGPGQDPQFLISFYEKMQSDKGSIPDRFSAQQFSDYHSELNMSSLELGDSALYFCASSLTAGASTDTQYFGPGTRLTVL.

This clone was counted only a few times. This chain links TRBV27 with TRBJ1-1, with unresolved D. CDR1 and CDR2 from the germline V gene are MNHEY and SMNVEV (reference sequence). CDR3 length: 13 amino acids. Trimming took 6 bases from V and 3 from J, leaving 11 bases between them. The CDR3 loop reads CASRRAPDTEAFF. The CDR3 DNA follows: TGTGCCAGCAGGAGAGCCCCGGACACTGAAGCTTTCTTT.

The table lists this clone with a count of one. The chain has TRBV3-1 (or the pseudogene TRBV3-2) and TRBJ2-7; tentatively, D is TRBD1 (5 bases). Germline V CDR1 and CDR2: LGHDT, YNNKEL (reference sequence). V was trimmed by 4 bases and J by 5 bases, leaving 18 bases between them. This CDR3 is built from 15 residues. The CDR3 DNA follows: TGTGCCAGCAGCCCCAAGGGTTTAACAGGAGACGAGCAGTACTTC. It yields the protein CASSPKGLTGDEQYF.

The gene calls are TRBV19 and TRBJ1-4, with 7 bases that match TRBD1. The CDR3 has 15 amino acids. The V gene's germline CDR1 is LNHDA and CDR2 SQIVND (reference sequence). J was trimmed by 3 bases and V by 3 bases; bases with no gene match: 4. CDR3 protein: CASSIDRAANEKLFF. The CDR3 nucleotides read TGTGCCAGTAGTATCGACAGGGCGGCTAATGAAAAACTGTTTTTT.

V is TRBV2 and J is TRBJ2-1; D not certain. V gave up 7 bases and J gave up 6 bases, with 22 bases separating them. Per the germline V gene, CDR1 is SNHLY and CDR2 is FYNNEI. The CDR3 is 16 amino acids. DNA for the CDR3: TGTGCCAGCAAAAGGGCTGAACTACCCAGTAGCAATGAGCAGTTCTTC. It encodes CASKRAELPSSNEQFF.

The chain links TRBV29-1 to TRBJ2-5; D may correspond to TRBD1 or TRBD2 (5 bases each). Germline V gives CDR1 SQVTM, CDR2 ANQGSEA. V dropped 7 bases and J dropped 7 bases, with 19 bases sitting between them. The CDR3 consists of 13 residues. CDR3 loop: CSASRDLDGTQYF. The CDR3 region has the DNA TGCAGCGCGTCCCGGGACCTAGACGGGACCCAGTACTTC.

The rearrangement joins TRBV4-3 to TRBJ1-1; D is unresolved. CDR3 length equals 13 residues. V shed 3 bases and J shed 2 bases, with 7 bases lying between them. The germline V gene has CDR1 LGHNA and CDR2 YSLEER. The CDR3 DNA reads TGCGCCAGCAGCCAGACGGAAAACACTGAAGCTTTCTTT. Its translation: CASSQTENTEAFF.

CDR3 nucleotide sequence: TGTGCCAGCAGCCAAGATCGCGTCGGACTTCGCGATCAGCCCCAGCATTTT. Its translation is CASSQDRVGLRDQPQHF. This chain links TRBV3-1 (or the pseudogene TRBV3-2) with TRBJ1-5; no clear D. Germline V lookup: CDR1 LGHDT, CDR2 YNNKEL (reference sequence). Trimming shortened V by 0 bases and J by 5 bases, and 17 bases separated the two germline ends. This CDR3 contains 17 residues.

The chain links TRBV3-1 (or the pseudogene TRBV3-2) to TRBJ1-2; D is possibly TRBD1 (5 bases). This CDR3 is 15 amino acids long. Between the trimmed V and J ends, which lost 0 bases and 6 bases, there was a span of 14 bases. CDR1 is LGHDT, CDR2 YNNKEL, per germline (reference sequence). The CDR3 region is CASSQDLVRVNGYTF. CDR3 sequence (DNA): TGTGCCAGCAGCCAAGATTTGGTCAGGGTGAATGGCTACACCTTC.

The chain links TRBV9 to TRBJ1-2, with D perhaps matching TRBD1 (6 bases). The ends were cut back, 0 bases at V and 4 bases at J, with 16 bases in the middle. Germline lookup yields CDR1 SGDLS and CDR2 YYNGEE. The CDR3 has 16 residues. CDR3 protein: CASSVGADGGAYGYTF. CDR3 in DNA: TGTGCCAGCAGCGTAGGTGCGGATGGGGGCGCCTATGGCTACACCTTC.

This chain uses TRBV18 with TRBJ1-6; D is ambiguous. Germline-derived CDR1 and CDR2 are KGHSH and LQKENI. The V and J ends lost 2 bases and 7 bases respectively, with 9 bases between them. CDR3 size: 14 residues. This chain's CDR3 is CASSPGVGNSPLHF. As DNA, the CDR3 is TGTGCCAGCTCACCAGGGGTCGGCAATTCACCCCTCCACTTT.

This clone was observed a single time. This chain uses TRBV30 with TRBJ1-1; TRBD1 matches at 8 bases. CDR1 is GTSNPN and CDR2 is SVGIG in the germline V gene (reference sequence). V dropped 0 bases and J dropped 4; count of bases not matched to a gene: 22. CDR3 length equals 20 residues. For the CDR3, the DNA is TGTGCCTGGAGTGTCTTCCTAAATACCCCCCTCCAGGGGGCTGGCACTGAAGCTTTCTTT. Translating it yields CAWSVFLNTPLQGAGTEAFF.